The 12 T cell receptor beta chains presented below share a single source sample, sequenced in a study of neoadjuvant anti-PD-1 for oral cavity cancer. Libraries were prepared by immunoSEQ multiplex PCR; TCRdb keeps only in-frame clonotypes and omits some of them. The sample records around 17,000 clones, around 64% being singletons. The specimen comprised PBMCs, sampled before nivolumab (anti-PD-1) treatment. These receptors were obtained from a person aged 35-79 years with oral cavity squamous cell carcinoma.

The chain has TRBV28 and TRBJ1-4; perhaps TRBD1 as D (5 bases). Germline V gives CDR1 MDHEN, CDR2 SYDVKM. V gave up 10 bases and J gave up 8 bases, with 8 bases separating them. The CDR3 has 10 amino acids. CDR3 coding DNA: TGTGCCACAGGGCCCGAAAAACTGTTTTTT. Its translation is CATGPEKLFF.

The chain carries TRBV9 and TRBJ2-1; no clear D gene. CDR1 is SGDLS and CDR2 is YYNGEE in the germline V gene. The CDR3 covers 15 residues. Trimming shortened V by 0 bases and J by 2 bases, and 9 bases separated the two germline ends. The CDR3 spells CASSVERWAYNEQFF. CDR3 nucleotide sequence: TGTGCCAGCAGCGTAGAAAGGTGGGCCTACAATGAGCAGTTCTTC.

The chain employs TRBV19 and TRBJ1-5, with D perhaps matching TRBD1 (5 bases). CDR1 is LNHDA and CDR2 is SQIVND in the germline V gene (reference sequence). Trimming shortened V by 10 bases and J by 2 bases, and 18 bases separated the two germline ends. The CDR3 runs to 15 residues. The chain's CDR3 is CATAGQGGGNQPQHF. CDR3 coding DNA: TGTGCCACCGCCGGGCAGGGTGGTGGCAATCAGCCCCAGCATTTT.

This chain links TRBV6-5 with TRBJ2-4; no definite D call. V dropped 0 bases and J dropped 4 bases, with 10 bases sitting between them. The CDR3 totals 15 residues. CDR1 is MNHEY and CDR2 is SVGAGI in the germline V gene. The CDR3: CASSYSTSGKNIQYF. CDR3 coding DNA: TGTGCCAGCAGTTACTCCACGTCGGGTAAAAACATTCAGTACTTC.

J is TRBJ2-7 and V is TRBV5-1; D is undetermined. V was trimmed by 4 bases and J by 12 bases, leaving 14 bases between them. Germline V gene lookup returns CDR1 SGHRS and CDR2 YFSETQ. The CDR3 extends over 11 amino acids. The DNA for the CDR3 is TGCGCCAGCAGCACCAATACCTGGTTGTACTTC. Amino acids: CASSTNTWLYF.

The V gene is TRBV5-1, the J gene TRBJ2-1; 11 bases map to TRBD1. V shed 3 bases and J 7 bases; nucleotides not matched to a gene: 6. CDR1 and CDR2 from the germline V gene are SGHRS and YFSETQ. There are 15 residues in the CDR3. The CDR3 sequence is CASSSDRGPLNEQFF. The CDR3 region has the DNA TGCGCCAGCAGCTCGGACAGGGGGCCATTGAATGAGCAGTTCTTC.

The chain combines TRBV27 with TRBJ1-5, with TRBD1 identical over 8 bases. Germline loops: CDR1 MNHEY, CDR2 SMNVEV (reference sequence). This CDR3 is 16 amino acids long. Trimming took 3 bases from V and 4 from J; bases not matched to a gene: 8. CDR3 loop: CASSFLSDRANQPQHF. The CDR3 coding sequence is TGTGCCAGCAGTTTTCTCTCGGACAGGGCAAATCAGCCCCAGCATTTT.

This clone occurred a few times. The chain joins TRBV7-9 to TRBJ2-1, with 9 bases aligning to TRBD1. Germline-derived CDR1 and CDR2 are SEHNR and FQNEAQ (reference sequence). Trimming took 5 bases from V and 6 from J; bases not matched to a gene: 2. The CDR3 sequence is 13 residues long. The CDR3 loop is CASSMTGGNEQFF. CDR3 in DNA: TGTGCCAGCAGCATGACAGGGGGCAATGAGCAGTTCTTC.

This clone showed up just a few times. The chain is built from TRBV4-2 and TRBJ2-2, with a possible D match to TRBD1 (5 bases). Germline loops: CDR1 LGHNA, CDR2 YNFKEQ. There are 14 residues in the CDR3. Between the trimmed V and J ends, which lost 5 bases and 10 bases, there was a span of 17 bases. The CDR3 nucleotides are TGTGCCAGCAGCTGGGGCAGTCGGCCCGAGGAGCTGTTTTTT. Translation: CASSWGSRPEELFF.

The V gene is TRBV5-6, the J gene TRBJ1-5; D unclear. The germline gives CDR1 SGHDT, CDR2 YYEEEE. Deletions cut 0 bases from V and 3 bases from J, with 7 bases between. The CDR3 consists of 14 residues. In DNA form, the CDR3 reads TGTGCCAGCAGCTTGGCAGGAAACAATCAGCCCCAGCATTTT. Its translation: CASSLAGNNQPQHF. The full variable domain, with the rest looked up from reference TRBV5-6 and TRBJ1-5, is DAGVTQSPTHLIKTRGQQVTLRCSPKSGHDTVSWYQQALGQGPQFIFQYYEEEERQRGNFPDRFSGHQFPNYSSELNVNALLLGDSALYLCASSLAGNNQPQHFGDGTRLSIL.

This chain links TRBV7-9 with TRBJ1-2; 7 bases are shared with TRBD1. With V trimmed by 4 bases and J by 8 bases, 4 bases remained unmatched. From germline, CDR1 is SEHNR and CDR2 FQNEAQ (reference sequence). The CDR3 consists of 12 residues. This CDR3 is CASSSDRRGYTF. Here the CDR3 DNA reads TGTGCCAGCAGCTCGGACAGGAGGGGCTACACCTTC.

This clone has only a few counts. This sequence joins TRBV5-6 and TRBJ2-1; 7 nucleotides line up with TRBD2. J was trimmed by 7 bases and V by 0 bases; bases with no gene match: 4. This CDR3 has 14 amino acids. Germline V lookup: CDR1 SGHDT, CDR2 YYEEEE. The CDR3 spells CASSLAGGGNEQFF. The CDR3 DNA is TGTGCCAGCAGCTTGGCGGGAGGAGGTAATGAGCAGTTCTTC. Based on the CDR3 plus reference TRBV5-6 and TRBJ2-1, the full variable domain is DAGVTQSPTHLIKTRGQQVTLRCSPKSGHDTVSWYQQALGQGPQFIFQYYEEEERQRGNFPDRFSGHQFPNYSSELNVNALLLGDSALYLCASSLAGGGNEQFFGPGTRLTVL.